This T cell receptor beta chain was profiled in a study of immune characterization of retroperitoneal liposarcoma. This clonotype was seen repeatedly, ten times or more. Germline CDR1 reads MNHNS; CDR2 reads SASEGT. The CDR3 totals 13 residues. TCRdb fed the PCR reads into MiXCR, producing one record per CDR3 protein. This table holds fewer than 11,000 distinct CDR3 sequences, around 30% found once. This sequence was found in a male donor with retroperitoneal liposarcoma. Sequencing was performed on tumor tissue. The rearrangement joins TRBV6-1 to TRBJ2-1; no firm D call. The last part of the DNA fits TRBJ2-7 better; the J call may be wrong. The CDR3 loop reads CASSFSTYNEQYF. The CDR3 coding sequence is TGTGCCAGCAGTTTCTCAACCTACAATGAGCAGTACTTC.